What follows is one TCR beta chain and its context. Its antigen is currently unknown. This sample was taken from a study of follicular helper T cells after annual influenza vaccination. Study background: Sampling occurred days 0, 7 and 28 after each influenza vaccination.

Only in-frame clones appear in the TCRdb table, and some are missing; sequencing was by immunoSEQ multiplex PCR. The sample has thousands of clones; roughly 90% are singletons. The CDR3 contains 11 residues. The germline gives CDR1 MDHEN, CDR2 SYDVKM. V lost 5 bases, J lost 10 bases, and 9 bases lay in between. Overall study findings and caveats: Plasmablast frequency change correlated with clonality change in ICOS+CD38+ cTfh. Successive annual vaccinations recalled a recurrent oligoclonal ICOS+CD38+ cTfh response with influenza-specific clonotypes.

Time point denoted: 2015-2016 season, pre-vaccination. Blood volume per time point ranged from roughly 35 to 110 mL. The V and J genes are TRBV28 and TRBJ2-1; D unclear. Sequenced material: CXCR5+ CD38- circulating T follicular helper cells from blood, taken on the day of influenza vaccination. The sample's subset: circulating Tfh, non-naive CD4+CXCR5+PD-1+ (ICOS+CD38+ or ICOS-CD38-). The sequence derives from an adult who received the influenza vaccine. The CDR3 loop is CASSVRWEQFF. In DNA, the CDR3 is TGTGCCAGCAGTGTTAGGTGGGAGCAGTTCTTC.